This TCR beta chain was profiled in a study of T cell clones after liver transplantation (dated by TCRdb to between 2018 and 2021). For the wider study: ITN030ST, the source of the samples, was a randomized trial that attempted immunosuppression withdrawal within 2 years of liver transplantation. Donor-reactive T cell clones were identified by TCRbeta sequencing following a pre-transplant mixed lymphocyte reaction and were subsequently tracked in post-transplant blood. As an antigen-independent comparator for the donor-reactive sequences, third party-reactive TCRbeta sequences from pre-transplant MLRs were identified as well. Of the eight recipients, a few were HCV-positive, while the remaining recipients had been transplanted for non-autoimmune, non-viral indications. No induction therapy was given to the subjects, and standard immunosuppression was administered until randomization at 12-24 months post-transplant. To count as tolerant, a recipient had to stay completely off immunosuppression for at least one year without liver enzymes climbing beyond twice the upper limit of normal. Blood samples were collected pre-transplant, pre-randomization before withdrawal, and post-randomization after either full withdrawal or failed withdrawal. The studied cohort comprised 8 liver transplant recipients, 3 classified as tolerant and 5 as non-tolerant.

Note on this clone: Its antigen remains unidentified. No much larger clone exists at a distance of one base, and base qualities are not known.

For CDR1 and CDR2, the germline V gene lists SGDLS and YYNGEE. The CDR3 has 15 amino acids, counting the end cysteine and phenylalanine. CDR3 DNA only is kept here, 45 bases in frame from base 1. The junction carries 11 bases between V and J, which are trimmed by 0 bases and 2 bases respectively. Findings and caveats that apply to the study as a whole: Donor-reactive sequences decreased more than third party-reactive sequences, which suggests partial antigen-specific deletion that was not related to withdrawal success. Once repertoire turnover was taken into account, donor-reactive detection showed a significant reduction for CD4 in 7 of 8 subjects and for CD8 in 8 of 8. Because allograft tissue specimens were not available, migration of donor-reactive T cells into the graft, rather than deletion, may have occurred. In a couple of subjects, low numbers of available donor cells limited the measurable donor-reactive repertoire. Circulating donor-reactive CD4 TCRbeta sequences fell significantly post-transplant in 5 of 8 subjects, irrespective of tolerance or HCV status. The conclusions were considered preliminary, being limited by small, heterogeneous patient numbers and non-standardized post-transplant time points.

Thawed unstimulated PBMCs were stained for CD3, CD4 and CD8 and FACS-sorted into CD3+CD4+ and CD3+CD8+ populations. Each of the 8 studied subjects was randomized to immunosuppression withdrawal. The Qiagen DNeasy Blood and Tissue Kit was used for genomic DNA isolation. High-throughput TCRbeta CDR3 sequencing of frozen genomic DNA was performed by immunoSEQ, with PCR amplification, mapping, bias correction and internal controls included. The study's processing was this. Productive rearrangements were retained, and unique TCRbeta sequences were defined by the CDR3 nucleotide sequence together with the V and J gene. A sequence counted as donor-reactive only if the sequence showed at least 5-fold expansion in CFSE-low cells compared with unstimulated pre-transplant cells and had a frequency of at least 0.01%. To ensure at least 90% detection power, minimum frequency thresholds were set for each subject based on that subject's lowest-template unstimulated sample. Jensen-Shannon divergence between the top 1000 TCRbeta sequences after and before transplant was used to measure repertoire turnover. Changes in detection of donor-reactive sequences were tested with two-sided Fisher's exact tests. The immuneACCESS repertoire file appears here via TCRdb, limited to in-frame rearrangements. These files lack a portion of the clones; in checked studies, under half of the deficit traces to unresolved V genes, and the cause of the others is not known. That table furnishes V, J and clone size, whereas the DNA furnished D and trimming. For this sample there are about 75,000 clones; about 85% appear just once. The ten largest make up 2.1% of the sample.

Specimen: CD4+ T cells from blood, collected less than 50 months after liver transplant. This TCR derives from a human patient who received a liver transplant. Because of the transplant, the T cells may be the graft donor's rather than the patient's own. This chain joins TRBV9 to TRBJ1-1; a confident D gene designation cannot be given. The CDR3 protein is CASSVAMAENTEAFF. The DNA sequence is TGTGCCAGCAGCGTAGCTATGGCAGAAAACACTGAAGCTTTCTTT.